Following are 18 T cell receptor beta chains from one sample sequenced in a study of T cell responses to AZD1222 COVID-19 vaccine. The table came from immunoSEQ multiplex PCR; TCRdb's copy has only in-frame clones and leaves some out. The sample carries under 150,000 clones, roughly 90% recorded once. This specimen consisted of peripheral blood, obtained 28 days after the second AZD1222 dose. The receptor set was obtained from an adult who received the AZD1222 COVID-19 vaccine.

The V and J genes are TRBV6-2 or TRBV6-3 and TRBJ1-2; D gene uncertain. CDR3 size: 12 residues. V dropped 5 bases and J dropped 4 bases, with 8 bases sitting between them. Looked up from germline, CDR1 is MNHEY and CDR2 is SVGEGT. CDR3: CASSRAVYGYTF. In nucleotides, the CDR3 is TGTGCCAGCAGTAGGGCAGTCTATGGCTACACCTTC.

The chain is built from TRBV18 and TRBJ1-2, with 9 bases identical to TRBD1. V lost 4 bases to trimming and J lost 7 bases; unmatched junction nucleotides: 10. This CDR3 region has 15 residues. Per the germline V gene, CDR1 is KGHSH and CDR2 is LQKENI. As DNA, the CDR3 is TGTGCCAGCTCACTGGGGGGACAGGGAGCAATTGGCTACACCTTC. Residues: CASSLGGQGAIGYTF.

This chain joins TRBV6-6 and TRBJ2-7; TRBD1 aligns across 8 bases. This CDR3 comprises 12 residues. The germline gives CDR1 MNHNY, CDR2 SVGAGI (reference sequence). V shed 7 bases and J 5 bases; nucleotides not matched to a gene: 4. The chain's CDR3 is CASTKQGDEQYF. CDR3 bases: TGTGCCAGCACCAAACAGGGGGACGAGCAGTACTTC.

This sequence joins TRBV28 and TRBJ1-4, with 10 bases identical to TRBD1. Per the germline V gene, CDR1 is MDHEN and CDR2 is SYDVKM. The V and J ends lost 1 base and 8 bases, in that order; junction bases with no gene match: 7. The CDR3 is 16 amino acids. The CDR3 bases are TGTGCCAGCAGTTTATCCGGGACAGGGGTTCGGGAAAAACTGTTTTTT. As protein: CASSLSGTGVREKLFF.

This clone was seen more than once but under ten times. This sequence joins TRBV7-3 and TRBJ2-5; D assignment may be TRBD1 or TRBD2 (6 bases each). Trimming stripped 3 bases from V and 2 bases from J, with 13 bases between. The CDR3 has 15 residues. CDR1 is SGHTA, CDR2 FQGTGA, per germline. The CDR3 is CASSLGASDQETQYF. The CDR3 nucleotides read TGTGCCAGCAGCTTGGGGGCTAGCGATCAAGAGACCCAGTACTTC.

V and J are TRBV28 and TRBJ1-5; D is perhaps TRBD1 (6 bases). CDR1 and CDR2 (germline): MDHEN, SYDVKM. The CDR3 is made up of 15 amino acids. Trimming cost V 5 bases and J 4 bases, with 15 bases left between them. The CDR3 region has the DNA TGTGCCAGCAGTCCATCGACAGGAGTGAATCAGCCCCAGCATTTT. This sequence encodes CASSPSTGVNQPQHF.

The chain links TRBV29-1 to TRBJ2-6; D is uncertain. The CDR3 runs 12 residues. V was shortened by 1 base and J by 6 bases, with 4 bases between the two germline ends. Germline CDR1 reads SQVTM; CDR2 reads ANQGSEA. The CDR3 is CSVEAEANVLTF. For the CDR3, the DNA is TGCAGCGTTGAAGCAGAGGCCAACGTCCTGACTTTC. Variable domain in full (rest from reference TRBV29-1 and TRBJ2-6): SAVISQKPSRDICQRGTSLTIQCQVDSQVTMMFWYRQQPGQSLTLIATANQGSEATYESGFVIDKFPISRPNLTFSTLTVSNMSPEDSSIYLCSVEAEANVLTFGAGSRLTVL.

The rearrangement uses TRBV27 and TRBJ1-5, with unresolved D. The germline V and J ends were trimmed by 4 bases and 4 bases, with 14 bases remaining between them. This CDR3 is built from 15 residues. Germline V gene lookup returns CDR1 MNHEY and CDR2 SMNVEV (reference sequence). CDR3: CASSSPESRNQPQHF. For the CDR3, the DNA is TGTGCCAGCAGTTCCCCGGAGAGTAGGAATCAGCCCCAGCATTTT.

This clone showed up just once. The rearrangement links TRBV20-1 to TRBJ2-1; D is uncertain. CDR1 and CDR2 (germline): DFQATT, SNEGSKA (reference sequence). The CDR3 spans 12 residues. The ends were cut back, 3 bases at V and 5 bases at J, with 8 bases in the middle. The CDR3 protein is CSASSADNEQFF. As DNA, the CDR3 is TGCAGTGCTAGTTCGGCTGACAATGAGCAGTTCTTC.

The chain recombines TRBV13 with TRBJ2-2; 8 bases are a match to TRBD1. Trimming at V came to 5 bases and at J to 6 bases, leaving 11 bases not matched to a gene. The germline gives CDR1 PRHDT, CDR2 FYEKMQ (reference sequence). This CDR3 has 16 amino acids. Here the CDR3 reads CASSQRAGGDSGELFF. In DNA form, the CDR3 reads TGTGCCAGCAGCCAAAGGGCAGGGGGCGATTCCGGGGAGCTGTTTTTT.

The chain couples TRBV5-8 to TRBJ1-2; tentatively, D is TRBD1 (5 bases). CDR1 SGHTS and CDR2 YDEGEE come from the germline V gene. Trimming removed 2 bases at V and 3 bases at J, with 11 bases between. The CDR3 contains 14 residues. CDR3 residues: CASSFWGEDYGYTF. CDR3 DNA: TGTGCCAGCAGCTTCTGGGGCGAAGACTATGGCTACACCTTC.

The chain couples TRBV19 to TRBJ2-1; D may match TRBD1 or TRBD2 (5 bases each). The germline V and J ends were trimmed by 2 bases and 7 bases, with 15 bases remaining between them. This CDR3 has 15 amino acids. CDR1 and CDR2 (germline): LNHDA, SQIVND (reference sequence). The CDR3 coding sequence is TGTGCCAGTAGTATATATGGGACCGACCATAATGAGCAGTTCTTC. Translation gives CASSIYGTDHNEQFF.

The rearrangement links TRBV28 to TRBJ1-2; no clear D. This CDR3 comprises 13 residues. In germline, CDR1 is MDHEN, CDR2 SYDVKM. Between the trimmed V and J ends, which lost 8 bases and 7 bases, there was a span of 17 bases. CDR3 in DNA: TGTGCCAGCCGGGGTCGGGTTTTCGGTGGCTACACCTTC. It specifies CASRGRVFGGYTF.

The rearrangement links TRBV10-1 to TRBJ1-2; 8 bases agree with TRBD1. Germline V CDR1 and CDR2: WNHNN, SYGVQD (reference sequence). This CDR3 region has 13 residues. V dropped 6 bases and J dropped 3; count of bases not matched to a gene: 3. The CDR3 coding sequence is TGCGCCAGCAGCCCGGGACAGGACTATGGCTACACCTTC. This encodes CASSPGQDYGYTF.

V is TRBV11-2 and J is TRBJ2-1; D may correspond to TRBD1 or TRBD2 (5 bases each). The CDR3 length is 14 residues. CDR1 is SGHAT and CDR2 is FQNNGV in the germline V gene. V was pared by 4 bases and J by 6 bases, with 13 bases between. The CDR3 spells CASSSVAGSNEQFF. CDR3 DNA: TGTGCCAGCAGCTCAGTGGCAGGGAGCAATGAGCAGTTCTTC.

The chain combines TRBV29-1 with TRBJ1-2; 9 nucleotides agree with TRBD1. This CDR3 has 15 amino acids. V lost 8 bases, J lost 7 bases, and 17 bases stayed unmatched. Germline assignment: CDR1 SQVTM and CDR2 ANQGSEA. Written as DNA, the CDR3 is TGCAGCACCGAGGGGGTTTCGGGGACAGGGATTGGCTACACCTTC. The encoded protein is CSTEGVSGTGIGYTF.

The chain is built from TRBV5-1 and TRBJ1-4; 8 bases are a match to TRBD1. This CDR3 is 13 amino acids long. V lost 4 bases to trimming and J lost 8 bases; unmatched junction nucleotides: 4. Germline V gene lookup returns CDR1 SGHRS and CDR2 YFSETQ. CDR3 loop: CASSAGTGEKLFF. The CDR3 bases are TGCGCCAGCAGCGCCGGGACAGGAGAAAAACTGTTTTTT.

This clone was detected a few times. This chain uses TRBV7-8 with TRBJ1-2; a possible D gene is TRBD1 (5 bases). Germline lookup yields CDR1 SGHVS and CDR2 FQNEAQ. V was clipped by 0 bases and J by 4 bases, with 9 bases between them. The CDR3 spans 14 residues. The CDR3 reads CASSLAGGVYGYTF. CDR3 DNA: TGTGCCAGCAGCTTAGCGGGAGGGGTCTATGGCTACACCTTC.